The rows below give T cell receptor beta chains drawn from one sample of a study of blood T cell repertoires in COVID-19. Sequenced by immunoSEQ multiplex PCR; TCRdb stores in-frame clones only, minus some. Of about 280,000 clones listed, around 89% are singletons. The material sequenced was PBMCs or T cells enriched from blood (not recorded which). The receptors originated from a woman in her fifties or sixties in a cohort exposed to, infected with or recovered from COVID-19 (not recorded which). CDR3s include the opening cysteine and the closing phenylalanine or tryptophan. D genes are given only for firm matches. The listing skips clone size in some rows; elsewhere it reads once, few, many or a size class.

V	size	J	D	CDR3	DNA
TRBV19	NA	TRBJ2-2	NA	CASSMGRVRLAVSNTGELFF	TGTGCCAGTAGTATGGGTAGGGTTAGGTTAGCGGTCTCGAACACCGGGGAGCTGTTTTTT
TRBV28	NA	TRBJ2-2	TRBD2	CASSTSGRKAGELFF	TGTGCCAGCAGTACTAGCGGGAGAAAGGCCGGGGAGCTGTTTTTT
TRBV30	NA	TRBJ2-5	NA	CAWTGAGGRTETQYF	TGTGCCTGGACGGGGGCAGGGGGAAGAACGGAGACCCAGTACTTC
TRBV6-5	NA	TRBJ2-7	TRBD2	CASSPTSLRDEQYF	TGTGCCAGCAGCCCGACTAGCCTGAGGGACGAGCAGTACTTC
TRBV7-8	NA	TRBJ1-1	TRBD1	CASSSAGTGNEAFF	TGTGCCAGCAGCTCCGCCGGGACAGGAAACGAAGCTTTCTTT
TRBV7-2	once	TRBJ1-2	NA	CASSLGSDRNYGYTF	TGTGCCAGCAGCTTAGGATCCGACAGGAACTATGGCTACACCTTC
TRBV4-1	NA	TRBJ2-5	TRBD2	CASSVGLAGGPGETQYF	TGCGCCAGCAGCGTGGGACTAGCGGGAGGGCCCGGAGAGACCCAGTACTTC
TRBV10-2	NA	TRBJ1-3	TRBD1	CASSDWTGSGNTIYF	TGCGCCAGCAGTGATTGGACAGGGTCCGGAAACACCATATATTTT
TRBV5-1	few	TRBJ1-6	NA	CASHPGSSYNSPLHF	TGCGCCAGTCACCCGGGTAGCTCCTATAATTCACCCCTCCACTTT
TRBV18	NA	TRBJ2-7	TRBD1	CASSPRTGTIYEQYF	TGTGCCAGCTCACCAAGGACAGGCACCATCTACGAGCAGTACTTC
TRBV4-3	NA	TRBJ2-1	NA	CASSHADSRAGSEQFF	TGCGCCAGCAGCCATGCCGACTCGAGGGCTGGCAGTGAGCAGTTCTTC
TRBV5-5	NA	TRBJ2-7	NA	CASSFIGLGANEQYF	TGTGCCAGCAGCTTCATCGGGCTAGGGGCGAACGAGCAGTACTTC
TRBV5-1	NA	TRBJ2-5	TRBD1	CATGTGGTETQYF	TGCGCCACTGGGACAGGGGGTACGGAGACCCAGTACTTC
TRBV5-1	NA	TRBJ1-2	TRBD1	CASSLGDRGTYGYTF	TGCGCCAGCAGCTTGGGTGACAGGGGAACCTATGGCTACACCTTC
TRBV7-2	once	TRBJ2-5	TRBD2	CASSLHGTSRRFQETQYF	TGTGCCAGCAGCTTACACGGGACTAGCAGACGATTCCAAGAGACCCAGTACTTC
TRBV5-1	NA	TRBJ2-7	TRBD1	CASSLTGQGHYEQYF	TGCGCCAGCAGCTTAACAGGACAGGGCCATTACGAGCAGTACTTC
TRBV9	NA	TRBJ1-3	TRBD1	CASSLTTGGSGNTIYF	TGTGCCAGCAGCCTAACAACAGGGGGGTCTGGAAACACCATATATTTT
TRBV6-2/TRBV6-3	NA	TRBJ2-7	TRBD2	CASSPRTSGSSYEQYF	TGTGCCAGCAGCCCTAGGACTAGCGGGAGCTCCTACGAGCAGTACTTC
TRBV27	NA	TRBJ2-5	TRBD1	CASSPRQGARETQYF	TGTGCCAGCAGTCCGCGACAGGGGGCCAGGGAGACCCAGTACTTC
TRBV28	NA	TRBJ1-6	TRBD1	CASRGGTGMGSPLHF	TGTGCCAGCAGAGGGGGGACAGGAATGGGCTCACCCCTCCACTTT
TRBV5-1	NA	TRBJ2-7	NA	CASSLIPNYEQYF	TGCGCCAGCAGCTTGATCCCCAACTACGAGCAGTACTTC
TRBV28	NA	TRBJ1-1	TRBD1	CASSPAPAGGATEAFF	TGTGCCAGCAGTCCGGCTCCCGCAGGGGGCGCGACTGAAGCTTTCTTT
TRBV24-1	NA	TRBJ2-3	TRBD1	CATSAPGQGVSDTQYF	TGTGCCACCAGTGCCCCGGGACAGGGGGTGTCAGATACGCAGTATTTT
TRBV6-5	NA	TRBJ2-1	TRBD1	CASSRRTGKNEQFF	TGTGCCAGCAGCCGACGGACAGGGAAGAATGAGCAGTTCTTC
TRBV28	few	TRBJ2-5	NA	CASSPGLLKYQETQYF	TGTGCCAGCAGTCCAGGACTCCTTAAGTACCAAGAGACCCAGTACTTC
TRBV5-4	NA	TRBJ2-3	NA	CASSSMVGALLTDTQYF	TGTGCCAGCAGCTCGATGGTGGGAGCCCTTCTCACAGATACGCAGTATTTT
TRBV29-1	NA	TRBJ1-5	NA	CSVVPGPDQPQHF	TGCAGCGTTGTGCCAGGGCCGGATCAGCCCCAGCATTTT
TRBV7-2	NA	TRBJ1-1	NA	CASSFPSGTEAFF	TGTGCCAGCAGCTTTCCCTCCGGGACAGAAGCTTTCTTT
TRBV3-1/TRBV3-2	NA	TRBJ2-3	TRBD2	CASSPRGREADTQYF	TGTGCCAGCAGCCCTAGAGGGCGGGAGGCAGATACGCAGTATTTT
TRBV28	NA	TRBJ2-2	NA	CASSGDNANTGELFF	TGTGCCAGCAGTGGGGACAACGCGAACACCGGGGAGCTGTTTTTT
TRBV21-1	NA	TRBJ1-2	NA	CASSKPSSVNYGYTF	TGTGCCAGCAGCAAGCCTAGCTCAGTTAACTATGGCTACACCTTC
TRBV7-9	few	TRBJ2-7	TRBD2	CASSPGTSATEQYF	TGTGCCAGCAGTCCCGGGACTAGCGCTACCGAGCAGTACTTC
TRBV19	NA	TRBJ1-4	NA	CASSRRTVLNEKLFF	TGTGCCAGTAGTAGACGGACAGTACTTAATGAAAAACTGTTTTTT
TRBV7-9	few	TRBJ2-7	TRBD2	CASSRRREGLDEQYF	TGTGCCAGCTCCCGACGGCGGGAGGGCCTCGACGAGCAGTACTTC
TRBV11-2	NA	TRBJ2-5	NA	CASSFVGSGETQYF	TGTGCCAGCAGCTTTGTGGGGAGCGGAGAGACCCAGTACTTC
TRBV5-1	NA	TRBJ2-7	NA	CASSLAGGGYEQYF	TGCGCCAGCAGCTTGGCCGGGGGAGGATACGAGCAGTACTTC
TRBV2	once	TRBJ2-1	NA	CASSARQYNEQFF	TGTGCCAGCAGTGCACGACAATACAATGAGCAGTTCTTC
TRBV6-4	NA	TRBJ2-1	TRBD2	CASSASRRTGQNSGRGDNEQFF	TGTGCCAGCAGTGCCTCCCGCAGGACAGGTCAGAATAGCGGGAGGGGGGACAATGAGCAGTTCTTC
TRBV11-2	NA	TRBJ1-4	TRBD1	CASSPGTGGVWEKLFF	TGTGCCAGCAGCCCCGGGACAGGGGGCGTTTGGGAAAAACTGTTTTTT
TRBV2	NA	TRBJ2-5	TRBD1	CASPGRQGALLETQYF	TGTGCCAGCCCAGGGAGGCAGGGGGCTCTCTTAGAGACCCAGTACTTC
TRBV7-2	NA	TRBJ1-1	NA	CASSLDGGLAEAFF	TGTGCCAGCAGCTTAGACGGAGGGCTCGCTGAAGCTTTCTTT